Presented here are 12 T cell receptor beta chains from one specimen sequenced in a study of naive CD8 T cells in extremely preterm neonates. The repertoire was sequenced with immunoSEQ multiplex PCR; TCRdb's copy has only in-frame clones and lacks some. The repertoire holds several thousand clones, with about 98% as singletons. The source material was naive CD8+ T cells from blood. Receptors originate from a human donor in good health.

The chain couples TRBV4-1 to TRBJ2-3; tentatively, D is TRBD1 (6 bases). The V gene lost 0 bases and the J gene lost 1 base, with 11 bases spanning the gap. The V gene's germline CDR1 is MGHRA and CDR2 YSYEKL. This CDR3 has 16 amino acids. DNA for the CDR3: TGCGCCAGCAGCCAAGAGCGGACAGCTGGCACAGATACGCAGTATTTT. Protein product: CASSQERTAGTDTQYF.

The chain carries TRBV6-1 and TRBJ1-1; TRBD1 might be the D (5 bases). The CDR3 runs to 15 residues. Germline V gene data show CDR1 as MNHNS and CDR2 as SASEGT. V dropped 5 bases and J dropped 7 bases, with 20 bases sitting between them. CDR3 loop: CASSLASGRLGEAFF. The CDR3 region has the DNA TGTGCCAGCAGTCTCGCGTCAGGGCGCCTTGGTGAAGCTTTCTTT.

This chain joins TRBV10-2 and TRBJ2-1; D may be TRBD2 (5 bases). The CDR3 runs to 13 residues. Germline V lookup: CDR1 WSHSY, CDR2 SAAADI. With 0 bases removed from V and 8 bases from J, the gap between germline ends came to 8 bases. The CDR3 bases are TGCGCCAGCAGTGAGTCACTAGTCGATGAGCAGTTCTTC. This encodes CASSESLVDEQFF.

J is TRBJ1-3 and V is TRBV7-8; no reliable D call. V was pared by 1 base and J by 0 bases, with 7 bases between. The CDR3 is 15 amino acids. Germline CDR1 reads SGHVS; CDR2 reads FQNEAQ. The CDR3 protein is CASSLGHSSGNTIYF. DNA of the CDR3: TGTGCCAGCAGCTTAGGGCACAGCTCTGGAAACACCATATATTTT. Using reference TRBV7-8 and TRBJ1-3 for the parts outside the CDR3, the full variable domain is GAGVSQSPRYKVAKRGQDVALRCDPISGHVSLFWYQQALGQGPEFLTYFQNEAQLDKSGLPSDRFFAERPEGSVSTLKIQRTQQEDSAVYLCASSLGHSSGNTIYFGEGSWLTVV.

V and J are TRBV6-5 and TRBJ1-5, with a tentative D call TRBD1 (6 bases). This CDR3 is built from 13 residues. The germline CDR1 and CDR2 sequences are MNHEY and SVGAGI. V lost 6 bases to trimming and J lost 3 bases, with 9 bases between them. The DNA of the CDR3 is TGTGCCAGCAGGGACAGCATCAATCAGCCCCAGCATTTT. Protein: CASRDSINQPQHF.

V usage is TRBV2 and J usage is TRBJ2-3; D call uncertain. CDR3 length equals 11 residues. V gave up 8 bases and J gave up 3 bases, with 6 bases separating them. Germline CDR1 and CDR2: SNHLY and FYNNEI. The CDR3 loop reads CASLRTDTQYF. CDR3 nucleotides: TGTGCCAGCTTGCGGACAGATACGCAGTATTTT.

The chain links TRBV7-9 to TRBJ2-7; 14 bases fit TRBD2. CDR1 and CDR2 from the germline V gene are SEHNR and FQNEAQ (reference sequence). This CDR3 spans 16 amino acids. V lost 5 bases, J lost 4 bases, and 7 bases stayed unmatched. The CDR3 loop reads CASSPTSGRVLYEQYF. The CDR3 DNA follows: TGTGCCAGCAGCCCGACTAGCGGGAGGGTCTTGTACGAGCAGTACTTC.

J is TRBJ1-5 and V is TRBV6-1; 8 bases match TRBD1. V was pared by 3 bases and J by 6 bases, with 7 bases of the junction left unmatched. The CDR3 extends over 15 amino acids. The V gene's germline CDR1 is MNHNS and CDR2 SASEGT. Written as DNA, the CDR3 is TGTGCCAGCAGTGACCGCCGGACAGGGTCTCAGCCCCAGCATTTT. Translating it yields CASSDRRTGSQPQHF.

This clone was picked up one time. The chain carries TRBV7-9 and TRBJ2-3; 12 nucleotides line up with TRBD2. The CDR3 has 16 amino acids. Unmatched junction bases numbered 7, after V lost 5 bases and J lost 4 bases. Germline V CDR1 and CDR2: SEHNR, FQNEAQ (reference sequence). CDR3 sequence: CASSLSASGGADTQYF. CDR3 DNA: TGTGCCAGCAGCCTTTCGGCTAGCGGGGGGGCAGATACGCAGTATTTT.

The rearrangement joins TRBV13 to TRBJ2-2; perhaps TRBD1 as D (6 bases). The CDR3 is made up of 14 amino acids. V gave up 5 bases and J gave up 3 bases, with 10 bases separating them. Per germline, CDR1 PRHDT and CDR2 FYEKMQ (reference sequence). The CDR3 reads CASSPGQHTGELFF. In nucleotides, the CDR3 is TGTGCCAGCAGCCCGGGACAACACACCGGGGAGCTGTTTTTT. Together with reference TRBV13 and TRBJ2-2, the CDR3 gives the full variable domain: AAGVIQSPRHLIKEKRETATLKCYPIPRHDTVYWYQQGPGQDPQFLISFYEKMQSDKGSIPDRFSAQQFSDYHSELNMSSLELGDSALYFCASSPGQHTGELFFGEGSRLTVL.

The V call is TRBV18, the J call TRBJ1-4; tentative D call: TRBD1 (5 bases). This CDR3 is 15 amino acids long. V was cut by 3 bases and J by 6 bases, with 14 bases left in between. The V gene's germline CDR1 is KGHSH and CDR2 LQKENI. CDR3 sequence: CASSPFARDDEKLFF. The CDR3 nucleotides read TGTGCCAGCTCACCGTTCGCGCGGGACGATGAAAAACTGTTTTTT.

DNA of the CDR3: TGTGCCAGCAGTGAAGTGGATAGCGGGATCGCTTACGAGCAGTACTTC. It yields the protein CASSEVDSGIAYEQYF. This sequence joins TRBV6-1 and TRBJ2-7, with 8 bases matching TRBD2. CDR1 and CDR2 from the germline V gene are MNHNS and SASEGT. This CDR3 contains 16 residues. V gave up 1 base and J gave up 4 bases; unmatched junction bases: 9.